What follows are 6 T cell receptor beta chains derived from one specimen sequenced in a study of blood T cell repertoires in COVID-19. TCRdb keeps only in-frame clones here, not all; method: immunoSEQ multiplex PCR. The profile shows about 370,000 clones, roughly nine tenths of them singletons. The sequencing sample was made of peripheral blood. The receptor source for this set is a woman aged 25 to 39 with COVID-19, enrolled during active disease.

This rearrangement joins TRBV3-1 (or the pseudogene TRBV3-2) to TRBJ1-1; 8 bases match TRBD1. With V trimmed by 6 bases and J by 8 bases, 8 bases remained unmatched. Germline CDR1 and CDR2: LGHDT and YNNKEL (reference sequence). The CDR3 has 13 amino acids. CDR3 in amino acids: CASRKTGTGEAFF. CDR3 bases: TGTGCCAGCAGGAAGACCGGGACAGGAGAAGCTTTCTTT.

This clone occurred once. The CDR3 loop is CASSPGTPDNEQFF. The CDR3 DNA is TGTGCCAGCAGCCCCGGGACTCCGGACAATGAGCAGTTCTTC. The rearrangement uses TRBV7-9 and TRBJ2-1, with D maybe TRBD2 (6 bases). The ends were cut back, 5 bases at V and 5 bases at J, with 13 bases in the middle. Germline V gives CDR1 SEHNR, CDR2 FQNEAQ (reference sequence). The length of the CDR3 is 14 residues.

The sample holds a few counts of this clone. The genes are TRBV24-1 and TRBJ1-5; 12 bases agree with TRBD1. The J segment lost 3 bases and the V segment lost 4 bases, leaving 6 bases of the junction unmatched. Germline V gene lookup returns CDR1 KGHDR and CDR2 SFDVKD. The CDR3 length is 17 residues. In DNA form, the CDR3 reads TGTGCCACCAGTGACAGGGACAGGGGGCCGCCCAATCAGCCCCAGCATTTT. Encoded protein: CATSDRDRGPPNQPQHF.

The chain is built from TRBV6-2 or TRBV6-3 and TRBJ1-3; the D is unclear. CDR1 and CDR2 from the germline V gene are MNHEY and SVGEGT. The V end was cut by 2 bases, the J end by 3 bases, with 5 bases between. The CDR3 extends over 13 amino acids. The CDR3: CASSYGSGNTIYF. The CDR3 coding sequence is TGTGCCAGCAGTTACGGCAGTGGAAACACCATATATTTT.

V usage is TRBV5-6 and J usage is TRBJ1-6, with TRBD1 identical over 10 bases. CDR3 size: 16 residues. Unmatched junction bases numbered 8, after V lost 4 bases and J lost 7 bases. Per germline, CDR1 SGHDT and CDR2 YYEEEE. The chain's CDR3 is CASSIRDRGPNSPLHF. The CDR3 DNA sequence: TGTGCCAGCAGCATACGGGACAGGGGTCCAAATTCACCCCTCCACTTT.

In its sample, this clone was seen once. V gene TRBV15 combines with J gene TRBJ2-3; 9 bases align to TRBD2. V lost 0 bases and J lost 6; bases outside the gene matches: 10. CDR3 length: 17 amino acids. Germline loops: CDR1 LNHNV, CDR2 YYDKDF (reference sequence). The DNA of the CDR3 is TGTGCCACCAGCAGAGATATTAGCGGGGGCTCACCCGATACGCAGTATTTT. Amino acid sequence: CATSRDISGGSPDTQYF.